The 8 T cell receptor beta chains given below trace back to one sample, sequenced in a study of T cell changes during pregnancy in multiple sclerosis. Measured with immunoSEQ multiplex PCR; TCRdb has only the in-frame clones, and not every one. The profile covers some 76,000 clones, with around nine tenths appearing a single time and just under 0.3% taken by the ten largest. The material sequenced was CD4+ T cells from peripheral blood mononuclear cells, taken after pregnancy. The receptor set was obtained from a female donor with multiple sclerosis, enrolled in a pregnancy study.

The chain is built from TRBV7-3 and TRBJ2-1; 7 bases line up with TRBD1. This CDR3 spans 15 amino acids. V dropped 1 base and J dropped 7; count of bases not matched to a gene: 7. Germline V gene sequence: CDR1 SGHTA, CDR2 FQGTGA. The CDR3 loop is CASSLKGGANNEQFF. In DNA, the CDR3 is TGTGCCAGCAGCTTAAAAGGGGGCGCGAATAATGAGCAGTTCTTC.

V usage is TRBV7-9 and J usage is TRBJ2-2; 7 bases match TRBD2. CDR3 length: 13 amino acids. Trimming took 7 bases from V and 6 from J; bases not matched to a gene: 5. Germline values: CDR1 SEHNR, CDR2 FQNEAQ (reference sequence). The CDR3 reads CASTRRGAGELFF. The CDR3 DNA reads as TGTGCCAGCACCCGACGGGGGGCCGGGGAGCTGTTTTTT.

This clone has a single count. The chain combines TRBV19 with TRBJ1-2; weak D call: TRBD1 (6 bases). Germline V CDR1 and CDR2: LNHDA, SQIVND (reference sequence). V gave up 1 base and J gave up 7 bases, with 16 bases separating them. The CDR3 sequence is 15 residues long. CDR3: CASSIVGQPVSGYTF. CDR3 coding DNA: TGTGCCAGTAGTATAGTTGGACAGCCCGTGTCTGGCTACACCTTC.

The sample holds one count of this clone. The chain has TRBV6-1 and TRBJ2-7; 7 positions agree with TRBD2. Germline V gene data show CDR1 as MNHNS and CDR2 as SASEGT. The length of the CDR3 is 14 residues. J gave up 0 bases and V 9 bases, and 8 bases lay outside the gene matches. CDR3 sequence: CASRPGLPSYEQYF. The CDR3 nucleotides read TGTGCCAGTCGGCCGGGACTACCCTCCTACGAGCAGTACTTC.

CDR3 protein: CASSPTSGVRYEQYF. In DNA, the CDR3 is TGTGCCAGCAGCCCGACTAGCGGAGTGAGGTACGAGCAGTACTTC. This chain connects TRBV11-2 to TRBJ2-7; 9 bases line up with TRBD2. Germline V CDR1 and CDR2: SGHAT, FQNNGV. The CDR3 loop spans 15 amino acids. The V and J ends lost 5 bases and 4 bases, in that order; junction bases with no gene match: 9.

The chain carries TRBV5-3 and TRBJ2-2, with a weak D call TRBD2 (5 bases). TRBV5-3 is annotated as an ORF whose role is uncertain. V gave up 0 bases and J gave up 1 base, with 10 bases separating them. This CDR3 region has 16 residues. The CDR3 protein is CARSLGLAGNTGELFF. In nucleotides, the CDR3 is TGTGCCAGAAGCTTGGGGTTGGCGGGGAACACCGGGGAGCTGTTTTTT.

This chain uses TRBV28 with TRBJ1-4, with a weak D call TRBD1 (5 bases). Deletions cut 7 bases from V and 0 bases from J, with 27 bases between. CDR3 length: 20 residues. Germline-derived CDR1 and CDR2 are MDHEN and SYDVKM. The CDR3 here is CASTKRWPALDRATNEKLFF. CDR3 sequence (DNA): TGTGCCAGCACCAAACGTTGGCCCGCCCTCGACAGAGCAACTAATGAAAAACTGTTTTTT.

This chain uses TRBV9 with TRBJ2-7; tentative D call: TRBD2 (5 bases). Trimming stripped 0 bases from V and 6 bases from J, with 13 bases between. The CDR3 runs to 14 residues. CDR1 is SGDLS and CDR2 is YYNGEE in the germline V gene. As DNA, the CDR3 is TGTGCCAGCAGCGTAGAAGGACTGATCAGCGAGCAGTACTTC. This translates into CASSVEGLISEQYF. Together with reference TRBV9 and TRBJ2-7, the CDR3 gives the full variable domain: DSGVTQTPKHLITATGQRVTLRCSPRSGDLSVYWYQQSLDQGLQFLIQYYNGEERAKGNILERFSAQQFPDLHSELNLSSLELGDSALYFCASSVEGLISEQYFGPGTRLTVT.